Listed below are T cell receptor beta chains from one sample, sequenced in a study of T cells in Graves' hyperthyroidism and ophthalmopathy. TCRdb itself ran the multiplex PCR reads through MiXCR, one entry per CDR3 protein. The sample includes over 300,000 distinct CDR3 sequences, more than 11% of them seen just once. Sequenced input: blood. These receptors all stem from a woman aged 55-69 years with Graves' hyperthyroidism. Each CDR3 is given with its conserved first and last residue. The order of the fields is V gene, D gene, J gene, clone size, CDR3 protein, CDR3 DNA. D genes are given only for firm matches. Clone size is stated in some rows and not others, as once, few, many or a class when expanded.

>TRBV11-2|TRBD2|TRBJ2-7|-
CASSLDAGGPAGEQYF
TGTGCCAGCAGCTTAGACGCGGGAGGACCCGCCGGCGAGCAGTACTTC
>TRBV29-1|TRBD1|TRBJ2-7|few
CSVETGGYEQYF
TGCAGCGTTGAGACAGGGGGCTACGAGCAGTACTTC
>TRBV3-1|-|TRBJ2-7|-
CASSQVRYEQYF
TGTGCCAGCAGCCAAGTCCGTTACGAGCAGTACTTC
>TRBV2|TRBD2|TRBJ2-1|many
CASSAVRVAGVRQFF
TGTGCCAGCAGCGCCGTGAGAGTAGCGGGAGTTAGGCAGTTCTTC
>TRBV6-5|-|TRBJ1-4|many
CASSYSGRTEKLFF
TGTGCCAGCAGTTACTCAGGAAGGACGGAAAAACTGTTTTTT
>TRBV28|TRBD2|TRBJ2-1|-
CASSFLNRTSGRHEQFF
TGTGCCAGCAGTTTTTTGAACCGGACTAGCGGGAGACATGAGCAGTTCTTC
>TRBV28|TRBD2|TRBJ2-2|few
CASSWGLAETSELFF
TGTGCCAGCAGTTGGGGACTAGCGGAGACTAGCGAGCTGTTTTTT
>TRBV2|TRBD2|TRBJ2-1|many
CARDTGLAGANEQFF
TGTGCCAGGGATACAGGACTAGCGGGAGCAAATGAGCAGTTCTTC
>TRBV30|TRBD1|TRBJ2-5|-
CAWSGDRAPGTQYF
TGTGCCTGGAGTGGGGACAGGGCACCAGGGACCCAGTACTTC
>TRBV10-3|-|TRBJ2-5|few
CAISDAAPMGETQYF
TGTGCCATCAGTGACGCAGCGCCAATGGGTGAGACCCAGTACTTC
>TRBV28|TRBD1|TRBJ2-2|-
CASSSQTGTGELFF
TGTGCCAGCAGTTCTCAGACAGGGACCGGGGAGCTGTTTTTT
>TRBV15|-|TRBJ1-1|many
CATSQTGNTEAFF
TGTGCCACCAGCCAGACAGGGAACACTGAAGCTTTCTTT
>TRBV6-1|-|TRBJ2-7|many
CASSDFGGAYEQYF
TGTGCCAGCAGTGATTTTGGAGGGGCCTACGAGCAGTACTTC
>TRBV30|-|TRBJ2-5|many
CAQRRGQAQETQYF
TGTGCCCAACGGAGAGGGCAGGCGCAAGAGACCCAGTACTTC
>TRBV6-2/TRBV6-3|TRBD2|TRBJ2-3|-
CASSYGNVAGVGTDTQYF
TGTGCCAGCAGCTATGGGAACGTGGCGGGAGTCGGCACAGATACGCAGTATTTT
>TRBV28|-|TRBJ2-3|many
CASSFGLLGSTDTQYF
TGTGCCAGCAGTTTCGGACTCCTTGGGAGCACAGATACGCAGTATTTT
>TRBV29-1|TRBD1|TRBJ1-2|many
CSGMGQGGYGYTF
TGCAGCGGTATGGGACAGGGAGGCTATGGCTACACCTTC
>TRBV27|-|TRBJ1-5|-
CASSFRGINQPQHF
TGTGCCAGCAGTTTCCGGGGTATCAATCAGCCCCAGCATTTT
>TRBV6-1|-|TRBJ2-2|many
CASSIQATWGTGELFF
TGTGCCAGCAGTATACAGGCGACGTGGGGCACCGGGGAGCTGTTTTTT
>TRBV12-3/TRBV12-4|-|TRBJ1-2|many
CASSSRTRGETSGYTF
TGTGCCAGCAGTTCACGCACGAGGGGGGAAACGTCCGGCTACACCTTC
>TRBV9|-|TRBJ2-1|many
CASSVEGRVEQFF
TGTGCCAGCAGCGTAGAAGGGCGGGTTGAGCAGTTCTTC
>TRBV10-3|-|TRBJ2-1|many
CAISDGGRPGEQFF
TGTGCCATCAGTGACGGGGGACGGCCGGGGGAGCAGTTCTTC
>TRBV3-1|TRBD1|TRBJ2-7|many
CASRPGQGASEQYF
TGTGCCAGCAGGCCGGGACAGGGGGCATCAGAGCAGTACTTC
>TRBV20-1|-|TRBJ2-5|many
CSAPEESGETQYF
TGCAGTGCGCCGGAAGAAAGCGGAGAGACCCAGTACTTC
>TRBV9|TRBD2|TRBJ2-1|-
CASSVAHPGGNYNEQFF
TGTGCCAGCAGCGTAGCCCACCCGGGAGGGAACTACAATGAGCAGTTCTTC
>TRBV12-3/TRBV12-4|-|TRBJ2-3|many
CASSPVLAGTDTQYF
TGTGCCAGCAGTCCGGTACTAGCCGGGACAGATACGCAGTATTTT
>TRBV30|-|TRBJ1-2|many
CAWRDSSFYGYTF
TGTGCCTGGAGGGACAGCTCTTTCTATGGCTACACCTTC
>TRBV12-3/TRBV12-4|-|TRBJ2-3|many
CASRADMATDTQYF
TGTGCCAGCAGGGCGGACATGGCCACAGATACGCAGTATTTT
>TRBV6-1|TRBD1|TRBJ1-2|many
CASSPAGQNYGYTF
TGTGCCAGCTCGCCGGCGGGACAGAACTATGGCTACACCTTC
>TRBV10-3|-|TRBJ2-7|few
CAISELLYEQYF
TGTGCCATCAGTGAACTACTTTACGAGCAGTACTTC
>TRBV12-5|TRBD1|TRBJ2-1|-
CASGLGQGLPNEQFF
TGTGCTAGTGGACTCGGACAGGGCTTACCCAATGAGCAGTTCTTC
>TRBV7-9|-|TRBJ1-5|many
CASSLQGQPQHF
TGTGCCAGCAGTCTACAGGGACAGCCCCAGCATTTT
>TRBV2|-|TRBJ2-4|many
CASRVPGNIQYF
TGTGCCAGCAGGGTACCCGGAAACATTCAGTACTTC
>TRBV4-2|-|TRBJ2-3|many
CASSQFIPPGRTKSTDTQYF
TGTGCCAGCAGCCAATTTATTCCGCCGGGCAGGACTAAAAGCACAGATACGCAGTATTTT
>TRBV7-9|TRBD1|TRBJ2-7|once
CASSRGDRVIYEQYF
TGTGCCAGCAGCCGGGGGGACAGGGTAATCTACGAGCAGTACTTC
>TRBV14|-|TRBJ2-3|-
CASSQALANTQYF
TGTGCCAGCAGCCAAGCTCTAGCTAATACGCAGTATTTT
>TRBV5-4|-|TRBJ2-2|-
CASSSAGRAGELFF
TGTGCCAGCAGCTCGGCGGGAAGGGCCGGGGAGCTGTTTTTT
>TRBV18|TRBD2|TRBJ2-5|many
CASSPTSGSETQYF
TGTGCCAGCTCACCGACTAGCGGGAGTGAGACCCAGTACTTC
>TRBV28|-|TRBJ1-6|few
CASSLEDTQALHF
TGTGCCAGCAGTTTGGAGGACACCCAAGCCCTCCACTTT
>TRBV30|-|TRBJ1-1|-
CASTTLRQARNTEAFF
TGTGCCTCTACCACCCTGAGGCAGGCTCGGAACACTGAAGCTTTCTTT
>TRBV9|TRBD1|TRBJ1-6|-
CASSVGRDRGAENSPLHF
TGTGCCAGCAGCGTAGGTCGAGACAGGGGGGCTGAGAATTCACCCCTCCACTTT
>TRBV27|TRBD2|TRBJ2-3|many
CASSLRSGGLLSYTDTQYF
TGTGCCAGCAGTTTACGGAGCGGGGGACTCCTGAGCTACACAGATACGCAGTATTTT
>TRBV18|TRBD1|TRBJ2-1|-
CASSPFTGAISSYNEQFF
TGTGCCAGCTCACCATTTACAGGGGCTATAAGCTCCTACAATGAGCAGTTCTTC
>TRBV5-4|-|TRBJ2-1|-
CASSFGAESPRAPNEQFF
TGTGCCAGCAGCTTCGGGGCGGAGTCCCCCCGTGCCCCCAATGAGCAGTTCTTC
>TRBV20-1|-|TRBJ2-1|many
CSAILLGGQFF
TGCAGTGCTATCCTTCTGGGGGGGCAGTTCTTC
>TRBV30|-|TRBJ2-2|many
CAWSVDYLYTGELFF
TGTGCCTGGAGTGTAGACTATCTCTACACCGGGGAGCTGTTTTTT
>TRBV27|TRBD2|TRBJ2-2|many
CASSSSAGGPGGELFF
TGTGCCAGCAGTTCTTCAGCGGGAGGTCCGGGTGGGGAGCTGTTTTTT
>TRBV4-2|-|TRBJ2-1|many
CASSQAPGDGNEQFF
TGTGCCAGCAGCCAAGCCCCCGGGGATGGGAATGAGCAGTTCTTC
>TRBV6-6|-|TRBJ2-7|many
CASSYSAARGAYEQYF
TGTGCCAGCAGTTACTCGGCCGCCCGGGGAGCCTACGAGCAGTACTTC
>TRBV24-1|-|TRBJ2-1|many
CATSESGTEQFF
TGTGCCACCAGTGAGTCCGGGACAGAGCAGTTCTTC
>TRBV2|-|TRBJ2-7|many
CASSSQSDEQYF
TGTGCCAGCAGCTCCCAGTCCGACGAGCAGTACTTC
>TRBV7-9|-|TRBJ2-3|few
CASSLAAGPPGTQYF
TGTGCCAGCAGCTTAGCGGCGGGCCCGCCGGGTACGCAGTATTTT
>TRBV3-1|-|TRBJ1-1|many
CASSQWDQSTEAFF
TGTGCCAGCAGCCAATGGGACCAGAGCACTGAAGCTTTCTTT
>TRBV25-1|-|TRBJ2-3|-
CASSESVARGTDTQYF
TGTGCCAGCAGTGAATCCGTCGCCAGGGGAACAGATACGCAGTATTTT
>TRBV24-1|-|TRBJ2-1|few
CATMLGREQFF
TGTGCCACGATGCTAGGGCGTGAGCAGTTCTTC
>TRBV3-1|TRBD2|TRBJ2-2|-
CASSQSWTSGSGAGELFF
TGTGCCAGCAGCCAGTCCTGGACTAGCGGGTCTGGCGCCGGGGAGCTGTTTTTT
>TRBV20-1|-|TRBJ2-7|many
CSARDYQRPAYEQYF
TGCAGTGCTAGAGATTACCAGCGTCCTGCCTACGAGCAGTACTTC
>TRBV14|-|TRBJ1-2|-
CASSQDPRETGPAYGYTF
TGTGCCAGCAGCCAAGATCCAAGGGAAACGGGGCCGGCCTATGGCTACACCTTC